A selection of T cell receptor beta chains follows, all from one sample in a study of post-analysis software for immune sequencing data. In TCRdb, the PCR reads were re-called with MiXCR into one record per CDR3 protein. The sample lists more than 500,000 distinct CDR3 sequences; 30% to 40% were seen once. The sequenced sample was blood. These receptors were obtained from a girl under 18 with multiple sclerosis. Both conserved end residues are part of each CDR3. Fields, in order: J gene, V gene, D gene, clone size, CDR3 DNA, CDR3 protein. A D gene is named only where the DNA matches it firmly. The size of a clone is reported for some rows only, either as once, few or many, or as a class for expanded clones.

j_gene: TRBJ2-3
v_gene: TRBV6-2/TRBV6-3
d_gene: -
abundance: -
CDR3nt: TGTGCCAGCAGGATGCCCTCCACAGATACGCAGTATTTT
CDR3aa: CASRMPSTDTQYF

j_gene: TRBJ1-5
v_gene: TRBV20-1
d_gene: -
abundance: -
CDR3nt: TGCAGTGCGCCGTCTCTCGCGGGGGACACAGATACGCAGCATTTT
CDR3aa: CSAPSLAGDTDTQHF

j_gene: TRBJ1-4
v_gene: TRBV28
d_gene: TRBD1
abundance: -
CDR3nt: TGTGCCAGCAGCAGGGGCGGACAGGGATTAAATGAAAAACTGTTTTTT
CDR3aa: CASSRGGQGLNEKLFF

j_gene: TRBJ2-5
v_gene: TRBV13
d_gene: -
abundance: few
CDR3nt: TGTGCCAGCAGCTTACGCCCGGGACCCCAAACCGGGACCCAGTACTTC
CDR3aa: CASSLRPGPQTGTQYF

j_gene: TRBJ2-5
v_gene: TRBV6-5
d_gene: -
abundance: once
CDR3nt: TGTGCCAGCAGTTACGGGTGGACCAAAAGCGAGACCCAGTACTTC
CDR3aa: CASSYGWTKSETQYF

j_gene: TRBJ2-7
v_gene: TRBV6-5
d_gene: -
abundance: few
CDR3nt: TGTGCCAGCAGTTACTTCGAGGGATTGGGCGAGCAGTACTTC
CDR3aa: CASSYFEGLGEQYF

j_gene: TRBJ1-2
v_gene: TRBV20-1
d_gene: TRBD1
abundance: -
CDR3nt: TGCAGTGCTTCGAGGGACAGGGGCTCCTATGGCTACACCTTC
CDR3aa: CSASRDRGSYGYTF

j_gene: TRBJ1-5
v_gene: TRBV6-1
d_gene: -
abundance: few
CDR3nt: TGTGCCAGCAGAGAGACCGGCAAGCCCCAGCATTTT
CDR3aa: CASRETGKPQHF

j_gene: TRBJ2-7
v_gene: TRBV6-5
d_gene: -
abundance: -
CDR3nt: TGTGCCAGCAGTAGAAGCGGGCGAACCTACGAGCAGTACTTC
CDR3aa: CASSRSGRTYEQYF

j_gene: TRBJ2-5
v_gene: TRBV2
d_gene: -
abundance: -
CDR3nt: TGTGCCGGCAAGGTGTTAGAGACCCAGTACTTC
CDR3aa: CAGKVLETQYF

j_gene: TRBJ1-2
v_gene: TRBV6-5
d_gene: -
abundance: few
CDR3nt: TGTGCCAGCGGCCGCAGGGGTTATGGCTACACCTTC
CDR3aa: CASGRRGYGYTF

j_gene: TRBJ2-3
v_gene: TRBV6-4
d_gene: -
abundance: many
CDR3nt: TGTGCCAGCAGTGTTAAGGTTTCCGGGAGTACGCAGTATTTT
CDR3aa: CASSVKVSGSTQYF

j_gene: TRBJ2-1
v_gene: TRBV29-1
d_gene: -
abundance: -
CDR3nt: TGCAGCGTTGAATTTCGAGGGGGGTACAATGAGCAGTTCTTC
CDR3aa: CSVEFRGGYNEQFF

j_gene: TRBJ2-1
v_gene: TRBV5-1
d_gene: -
abundance: -
CDR3nt: TGCGCCAGCAGCTTGGAGCTAGCGTTGGATGAGCAGTTCTTC
CDR3aa: CASSLELALDEQFF

j_gene: TRBJ1-1
v_gene: TRBV6-5
d_gene: TRBD1
abundance: -
CDR3nt: TGTGCCACTACCCAGACCTTGACAGGGGATACTGAAGCTTTCTTT
CDR3aa: CATTQTLTGDTEAFF

j_gene: TRBJ2-3
v_gene: TRBV15
d_gene: -
abundance: -
CDR3nt: TGTGCCGCCAGCAGAGACTTGATGGCCCTGATCTCAGATACGCAGTATTTT
CDR3aa: CAASRDLMALISDTQYF

j_gene: TRBJ2-4
v_gene: TRBV3-1
d_gene: TRBD2
abundance: -
CDR3nt: TGTGCCAGCAGACACAGCGGGGGGGCCCCCCAAAACATTCAGTACTTC
CDR3aa: CASRHSGGAPQNIQYF

j_gene: TRBJ2-7
v_gene: TRBV29-1
d_gene: TRBD2
abundance: -
CDR3nt: TGCAGCGTTCCCACGGGACTAGCTGGCAATGAGCAGTACTTC
CDR3aa: CSVPTGLAGNEQYF

j_gene: TRBJ2-5
v_gene: TRBV2
d_gene: -
abundance: few
CDR3nt: TGTGCCAGCAGTGAAGTGTCCCAAGAGACCCAGTACTTC
CDR3aa: CASSEVSQETQYF

j_gene: TRBJ1-2
v_gene: TRBV5-1
d_gene: -
abundance: few
CDR3nt: TGCGCCAGCCGCGAGGGCGGAGACTATGGCTACACCTTC
CDR3aa: CASREGGDYGYTF

j_gene: TRBJ2-3
v_gene: TRBV10-3
d_gene: -
abundance: -
CDR3nt: TGTGCCATCGGGGGCTCAGATACGCAGTATTTT
CDR3aa: CAIGGSDTQYF

j_gene: TRBJ2-3
v_gene: TRBV12-3/TRBV12-4
d_gene: -
abundance: -
CDR3nt: TGTGCCAGCAGTTTGAGAGGGGATGGGGCAGATACGCAGTATTTT
CDR3aa: CASSLRGDGADTQYF

j_gene: TRBJ2-3
v_gene: TRBV7-9
d_gene: -
abundance: -
CDR3nt: TGTGCCAGCAGCGACATAACAGGGACAGATACGCAGTATTTT
CDR3aa: CASSDITGTDTQYF

j_gene: TRBJ2-3
v_gene: TRBV20-1
d_gene: -
abundance: -
CDR3nt: TGCAGTGCTAGAGATGGGGCCCCAAGCCCGGATACGCAGTATTTT
CDR3aa: CSARDGAPSPDTQYF

j_gene: TRBJ2-5
v_gene: TRBV5-1
d_gene: -
abundance: -
CDR3nt: TGCGCCAGCAGCTTGGGGGACATGAAAGAGCCCCAGTACTTC
CDR3aa: CASSLGDMKEPQYF

j_gene: TRBJ2-3
v_gene: TRBV6-5
d_gene: -
abundance: -
CDR3nt: TGTGTCAGCAGCCTCGGACAGCGCACAGATACGCAGTATTTT
CDR3aa: CVSSLGQRTDTQYF

j_gene: TRBJ1-2
v_gene: TRBV9
d_gene: TRBD1
abundance: few
CDR3nt: TGTGCCAGCAGCCCCGGCTTGGACAGGGCGAATGGCTACACCTTC
CDR3aa: CASSPGLDRANGYTF

j_gene: TRBJ1-2
v_gene: TRBV4-1
d_gene: -
abundance: -
CDR3nt: TGCGCCAGCAGCCATCCCGGGACACCTAATGGCTACACCTTC
CDR3aa: CASSHPGTPNGYTF

j_gene: TRBJ2-7
v_gene: TRBV20-1
d_gene: -
abundance: -
CDR3nt: TGCAGTGCTAGCCTCGGTCCCTACGAGCAGTACTTC
CDR3aa: CSASLGPYEQYF

j_gene: TRBJ2-1
v_gene: TRBV2
d_gene: TRBD1
abundance: few
CDR3nt: TGTGCCGACCGGGACAGGGCTTACAATGAGCAGTTCTTC
CDR3aa: CADRDRAYNEQFF

j_gene: TRBJ2-1
v_gene: TRBV12-3/TRBV12-4
d_gene: TRBD2
abundance: few
CDR3nt: TGTGCCAGCAGTTTCCGGCGGGGGGGCCGGAATGAGCAGTTCTTC
CDR3aa: CASSFRRGGRNEQFF

j_gene: TRBJ2-1
v_gene: TRBV20-1
d_gene: -
abundance: -
CDR3nt: TGCACCACAAAGCCGGGGGGCCCTACGGGAGGCACGGAGCAGTTCTTC
CDR3aa: CTTKPGGPTGGTEQFF

j_gene: TRBJ2-1
v_gene: TRBV5-1
d_gene: -
abundance: -
CDR3nt: TGCGCCAGCAGCTTGGGGGTGTCGGCAGGGTTTAAAAATGAGCAGTTCTTC
CDR3aa: CASSLGVSAGFKNEQFF

j_gene: TRBJ2-1
v_gene: TRBV10-3
d_gene: -
abundance: -
CDR3nt: TGTGCCATCAGGGGGGAGGCCGAGACCCAGTTCTTC
CDR3aa: CAIRGEAETQFF

j_gene: TRBJ2-3
v_gene: TRBV24-1
d_gene: -
abundance: -
CDR3nt: TGTGCCACCAGTGATTTACTGGCACCAGATACGCAGTATTTT
CDR3aa: CATSDLLAPDTQYF

j_gene: TRBJ1-1
v_gene: TRBV18
d_gene: -
abundance: few
CDR3nt: TGTGCCAGCTCACCAGAGGGGGGGACTGAAGCTTTCTTT
CDR3aa: CASSPEGGTEAFF

j_gene: TRBJ2-5
v_gene: TRBV7-6
d_gene: TRBD1
abundance: -
CDR3nt: TGTGCCAGCAGTCGACAGGGGTATCGGCAAGAGACCCAGTACTTC
CDR3aa: CASSRQGYRQETQYF

j_gene: TRBJ2-2
v_gene: TRBV20-1
d_gene: TRBD2
abundance: -
CDR3nt: TGCAGTGCTAGAGATCCTGCGGGAGGCGGGGAGCTGTTTTTT
CDR3aa: CSARDPAGGGELFF

j_gene: TRBJ2-4
v_gene: TRBV7-8
d_gene: -
abundance: -
CDR3nt: TGTGCCAGCAGCTTAGTGACTTCACTAGCCAAAAACATTCAGTACTTC
CDR3aa: CASSLVTSLAKNIQYF